A selection of T cell receptor beta chains follows, all from one sample in a study of shared clonotypes between healthy human individuals. Here immunoSEQ multiplex PCR was the method, and the copy in TCRdb shows in-frame clones only, minus some. The sample shows some 2,500,000 clones, about 90% of them seen only once. Sequencing used naive CD4+ T cells from PBMCs. These receptor sequences come from a man between 18 and 35 years old in good health. Some clones in this sample may be carry-over from other donors' samples. Both conserved end residues are part of each CDR3. D genes are given only for firm matches. A clone size is listed for some rows: how often the clone was seen (once, few, many), or a class if it is expanded.

-	TRBD1	TRBV2	TRBJ1-4	TGTGCCAGCAGTGTACTTTTGGTGGACAGGGGATTTAATGAAAAACTGTTTTTT	CASSVLLVDRGFNEKLFF
-	-	TRBV5-1	TRBJ2-3	TGCGCCAGCAGCCCCCTGAACCCGTCAGGGGATACGCAGTATTTT	CASSPLNPSGDTQYF
-	-	TRBV7-9	TRBJ2-6	TGTGCCAGCAGCTTAGTAGCAGGGATAGACTCTGGGGCCAACGTCCTGACTTTC	CASSLVAGIDSGANVLTF
-	-	TRBV15	TRBJ2-7	TGTGCCACCAGCAGATTCCCTGCTAGCCCAAGCGGCGAGCAGTACTTC	CATSRFPASPSGEQYF
-	-	TRBV5-1	TRBJ2-2	TGCGCCAGCAGAACGGACATCCGGGAGCTGTTTTTT	CASRTDIRELFF
-	-	TRBV4-2	TRBJ2-3	TGTGCCAGCAGCCATGGGAGTAGTACGACAGATACGCAGTATTTT	CASSHGSSTTDTQYF
-	-	TRBV28	TRBJ1-5	TGTGCCAGCAGCTATAGGGGTGGTCAGCCCCAGCATTTT	CASSYRGGQPQHF
-	-	TRBV18	TRBJ2-3	TGTGCCAGCTCCCCAGGTCCCACAGATACGCAGTATTTT	CASSPGPTDTQYF
-	-	TRBV6-6	TRBJ1-1	TGTGCCAGCAGATTCGGGGGCCTGGCTGAAGCTTTCTTT	CASRFGGLAEAFF
-	-	TRBV4-1	TRBJ2-7	TGCGCCAGCAGCCATGGTTCCACTTACGAGCAGTACTTC	CASSHGSTYEQYF
-	-	TRBV10-2	TRBJ2-6	TGCGCCAGCAGCCTTAGCTCTGGGGCCAACGTCCTGACTTTC	CASSLSSGANVLTF
-	TRBD2	TRBV10-3	TRBJ2-1	TGTGCCATCAAGCGGGGGGCTAGCGACAATGAGCAGTTCTTC	CAIKRGASDNEQFF
-	TRBD2	TRBV28	TRBJ2-5	TGTGCCAGCAGTTTCTGGCGGGAGGGAGAGACCCAGTACTTC	CASSFWREGETQYF
-	TRBD2	TRBV14	TRBJ2-5	TGTGCCAGCAGCCAACTCCTAGCGGCGGGGGAGACCCAGTACTTC	CASSQLLAAGETQYF
-	TRBD2	TRBV5-1	TRBJ2-5	TGCGCCAGCAGCTTGCGGGTGGCGGGAGGGCCCCAAGAGACCCAGTACTTC	CASSLRVAGGPQETQYF
-	TRBD2	TRBV25-1	TRBJ2-5	TGTGCCAGCAGTGGGTTCCTAGCGGGAGCTGAGACCCAGTACTTC	CASSGFLAGAETQYF
-	-	TRBV5-1	TRBJ1-4	TGCGCCAGCCAGGGGTCCCTGAATGAAAAACTGTTTTTT	CASQGSLNEKLFF
-	-	TRBV28	TRBJ1-1	TGTGCCAGCAGTTTTGGGCCCCCCGAAGCTTTCTTT	CASSFGPPEAFF
-	TRBD1	TRBV28	TRBJ2-2	TGTGCCAGCAGTTGGGGACAGGGGAACACCGGGGAGCTGTTTTTT	CASSWGQGNTGELFF
few	TRBD2	TRBV30	TRBJ2-7	TGTGCCTGGGGCGGGACTAGCGGGAGTCAGCAGTACTTC	CAWGGTSGSQQYF
-	-	TRBV7-6	TRBJ2-2	TGTGCCAGCAGCTTAGTTGCAGGGGCGAACACCGGGGAGCTGTTTTTT	CASSLVAGANTGELFF
-	TRBD2	TRBV4-1	TRBJ2-3	TGCGCCAGCAGCCAGGACGGGGCGGGAGGTGTGACAGATACGCAGTATTTT	CASSQDGAGGVTDTQYF
-	-	TRBV5-6	TRBJ2-7	TGTGCCAGCAGCCACGACAGATGGCTCTCCTACGAGCAGTACTTC	CASSHDRWLSYEQYF
-	-	TRBV7-3	TRBJ1-1	TGTGCCAGCAGCCAAACAGGTTTCGGGGGCACTGAAGCTTTCTTT	CASSQTGFGGTEAFF
-	-	TRBV1	TRBJ2-7	TGCACCATTGCCGGGACAGGCTCCTACGAGCAGTACTTC	CTIAGTGSYEQYF
-	TRBD2	TRBV4-3	TRBJ2-4	TGCGCCAGCAGCCAAGAATTAGCGGGAAACATTCAGTACTTC	CASSQELAGNIQYF
-	TRBD2	TRBV9	TRBJ2-3	TGTGCCAGCAGCGTACTGTTAGCGGGGATCACAGATACGCAGTATTTT	CASSVLLAGITDTQYF
-	-	TRBV28	TRBJ2-3	TGTGCCAGCAGTTTATGGGGAGGCGGGATGGGCACAGATACGCAGTATTTT	CASSLWGGGMGTDTQYF
-	-	TRBV6-6	TRBJ1-1	TGTGCCAGCAGTCCCCGGGTTCAAGGTAAAGCTTTCTTT	CASSPRVQGKAFF
-	TRBD2	TRBV5-4	TRBJ2-7	TGTGCCAGCAGCTTGAGCGGGAGAAGCCACGAGCAGTACTTC	CASSLSGRSHEQYF
-	-	TRBV9	TRBJ2-7	TGTGCCAGCAGCGTAGGCCCTTTCGACTACGAGCAGTACTTC	CASSVGPFDYEQYF
-	-	TRBV19	TRBJ1-1	TGTGCCAGCCGGGGTATTATGAACACTGAAGCTTTCTTT	CASRGIMNTEAFF
-	TRBD2	TRBV2	TRBJ2-3	TGTGCCAGCAGTACCATAGCGGGAGCTACAGATACGCAGTATTTT	CASSTIAGATDTQYF
-	-	TRBV5-6	TRBJ2-7	TGTGCCAGCAGCTTATTCCCGGGACAAAGCTCCTACGAGCAGTACTTC	CASSLFPGQSSYEQYF
-	-	TRBV5-1	TRBJ1-1	TGCGCCAGCAGCTTGCTAGGAAACTCGAACACTGAAGCTTTCTTT	CASSLLGNSNTEAFF
once	TRBD1	TRBV27	TRBJ2-7	TGTGCCAGCAGTTCAAGGACAGGGGGCGCGGTCTACGAGCAGTACTTC	CASSSRTGGAVYEQYF
-	-	TRBV7-2	TRBJ2-5	TGTGCCAGCAGGTTGCGGAGGGTGGAGACCCAGTACTTC	CASRLRRVETQYF
-	TRBD1	TRBV27	TRBJ1-1	TGTGCCAGCAGTTTACTAGGGGGCGAAGCTTTCTTT	CASSLLGGEAFF
-	TRBD1	TRBV5-1	TRBJ2-1	TGCGCCAGCAGCACGGACAGGTACAATGAGCAGTTCTTC	CASSTDRYNEQFF
-	-	TRBV5-1	TRBJ2-7	TGCGCCAGCAGCTTCCAGGGGGGGAGAGACTACGAGCAGTACTTC	CASSFQGGRDYEQYF
-	-	TRBV5-4	TRBJ2-2	TGTGCCAGCAGCAACCCCAATAGCAACAGGAACACCGGGGAGCTGTTTTTT	CASSNPNSNRNTGELFF
-	-	TRBV7-3	TRBJ2-6	TGTGCCAGCAGCTTAACTGGGGCCAACGTCCTGACTTTC	CASSLTGANVLTF
-	TRBD1	TRBV28	TRBJ2-7	TGTGCCAGCAGTTCGTACAGGGGGCGCATCGAGCAGTACTTC	CASSSYRGRIEQYF
-	-	TRBV5-5	TRBJ2-3	TGTGCCAGCAGCTTGGATGGGAATACAGATACGCAGTATTTT	CASSLDGNTDTQYF
-	-	TRBV6-5	TRBJ2-2	TGTGCCAGCAGTTACTCATACGCGCGGACCGGGGAGCTGTTTTTT	CASSYSYARTGELFF
-	TRBD1	TRBV4-2	TRBJ2-5	TGTGCCAGCAGCCAGGGACAGTCAGCGTACCAAGAGACCCAGTACTTC	CASSQGQSAYQETQYF
-	-	TRBV7-9	TRBJ1-1	TGTGCCAGCAGCCTGTTCACTGAAGCTTTCTTT	CASSLFTEAFF
-	-	TRBV6-5	TRBJ1-1	TGTGCCAGCAGAGCGCTTTTGGGGGCACTCGGAGCTTTCTTT	CASRALLGALGAFF
-	-	TRBV27	TRBJ2-2	TGTGCCAGCAAGGCCTTCTTAGACAGTGACACCGGGGAGCTGTTTTTT	CASKAFLDSDTGELFF
-	TRBD1	TRBV7-2	TRBJ2-3	TGTGCCAGCAGCCGGACAGGGGTCAGGGCAGATACGCAGTATTTT	CASSRTGVRADTQYF
-	-	TRBV6-4	TRBJ1-1	TGTGCCAGCAGTTTGACGGTGAACACTGAAGCTTTCTTT	CASSLTVNTEAFF
once	-	TRBV7-2	TRBJ2-3	TGTGCCAGCAGCTACGCCGGGACTGTCCTCACAGATACGCAGTATTTT	CASSYAGTVLTDTQYF